Below, 21 T cell receptor beta chains from the same sample are listed, as sequenced in a study of beta chain features in type 1 diabetes. Study observations and caveats: Across all four CD4+ subsets, people with type 1 diabetes showed modestly shorter TCRB CDR3s.

Their recognized antigens are unknown. Every bit of the isolated RNA underwent reverse transcription, so sequencing read expressed TCRB transcripts. The data were produced by immunoSEQ multiplex PCR, yet TCRdb's version contains in-frame clones alone and is incomplete. The sample includes hundreds of thousands of clones, over 10% seen only once; the top ten take less than 0.025%. Sequenced input: naive CD4+ T cells from blood. These TCRs come from a man between 18 and 35 years old with type 1 diabetes.

This clone was seen a handful of times. The rearrangement links TRBV15 to TRBJ2-7; D not resolved. Trimming took 0 bases from V and 0 from J, leaving 9 bases between them. Looked up from germline, CDR1 is LNHNV and CDR2 is YYDKDF (reference sequence). This CDR3 is built from 15 residues. The CDR3 DNA follows: TGTGCCACCAGCAGAGATGAGGCCTTCTCCTACGAGCAGTACTTC. This gives the protein CATSRDEAFSYEQYF.

The rearrangement uses TRBV29-1 and TRBJ1-3; D is ambiguous. The CDR3 extends over 14 amino acids. CDR1 is SQVTM, CDR2 ANQGSEA, per germline. V dropped 4 bases and J dropped 3 bases, with 13 bases sitting between them. In DNA, the CDR3 is TGCAGCGTTGCCCCGGCCACAGATGGAAACACCATATATTTT. Its protein is CSVAPATDGNTIYF.

This clone turned up a few times. The V and J genes are TRBV6-1 and TRBJ1-5; D is uncertain. V dropped 4 bases and J dropped 2 bases, with 9 bases sitting between them. This CDR3 spans 14 amino acids. Germline V gene lookup returns CDR1 MNHNS and CDR2 SASEGT. This chain's CDR3 is CASSAVGGNQPQHF. The CDR3, as DNA: TGTGCCAGCAGTGCTGTGGGTGGCAATCAGCCCCAGCATTTT.

The chain uses TRBV5-4 and TRBJ1-2; D gene ambiguous. Germline values: CDR1 SGHNT, CDR2 YYREEE (reference sequence). The CDR3 runs 15 residues. V gave up 4 bases and J gave up 6 bases, with 19 bases separating them. CDR3 nucleotide sequence: TGTGCCAGCAGCCTTCCCCTCTCGAGGACGGATGGCTACACCTTC. Translating gives CASSLPLSRTDGYTF.

A few counts support this clone. The chain carries TRBV30 and TRBJ2-5; perhaps TRBD2 as D (6 bases). From germline, CDR1 is GTSNPN and CDR2 SVGIG (reference sequence). The CDR3 has 15 amino acids. V dropped 3 bases and J dropped 2 bases, with 16 bases sitting between them. The DNA of the CDR3 is TGTGCCTGGAGCTGGGGGGACCTGACTCAAGAGACCCAGTACTTC. Protein product: CAWSWGDLTQETQYF.

This clone was recorded a few times. The chain carries TRBV5-1 and TRBJ1-2; no firm D call. This CDR3 has 13 residues. Germline V gene lookup returns CDR1 SGHRS and CDR2 YFSETQ. V was clipped by 7 bases and J by 2 bases, with 12 bases between them. CDR3 coding DNA: TGCGCCAGCGGACCGGGGTTAAACTATGGCTACACCTTC. This translates into CASGPGLNYGYTF.

This clone showed up just a few times. In DNA, the CDR3 is TGTGCCAGCTCACCACTCCCCAGCGGGGACACTGAAGCTTTCTTT. It yields the protein CASSPLPSGDTEAFF. The chain combines TRBV18 with TRBJ1-1; D is ambiguous. The ends were cut back, 1 base at V and 3 bases at J, with 12 bases in the middle. Germline loops: CDR1 KGHSH, CDR2 LQKENI. This CDR3 is 15 amino acids long.

The J gene is TRBJ1-4, the V gene TRBV5-1; D is ambiguous. Trimming removed 0 bases from V and 8 bases from J, with 14 bases in between. The CDR3 contains 15 residues. Germline V lookup: CDR1 SGHRS, CDR2 YFSETQ. The CDR3 reads CASSLGSVAAEKLFF. DNA for the CDR3: TGCGCCAGCAGCTTGGGGTCAGTAGCGGCAGAAAAACTGTTTTTT. Looking up the rest from reference TRBV5-1 and TRBJ1-4 gives the full variable domain: KAGVTQTPRYLIKTRGQQVTLSCSPISGHRSVSWYQQTPGQGLQFLFEYFSETQRNKGNFPGRFSGRQFSNSRSEMNVSTLELGDSALYLCASSLGSVAAEKLFFGSGTQLSVL.

The chain uses TRBV15 and TRBJ2-7, with D perhaps matching TRBD2 (8 bases). Germline loops: CDR1 LNHNV, CDR2 YYDKDF (reference sequence). V gave up 5 bases and J gave up 1 base, with 18 bases separating them. CDR3 length equals 16 residues. CDR3 in DNA: TGTGCCACCAGCCCCGGGGGGGACAGATGGTCCTACGAGCAGTACTTC. Translation gives CATSPGGDRWSYEQYF.

V usage is TRBV28 and J usage is TRBJ1-5, with D hard to call. CDR1 MDHEN and CDR2 SYDVKM come from the germline V gene. The CDR3 has 14 amino acids. V was clipped by 10 bases and J by 2 bases, with 15 bases between them. The CDR3 protein is CATRTQAGNQPQHF. Here the CDR3 DNA reads TGTGCCACCCGGACCCAGGCAGGCAATCAGCCCCAGCATTTT.

As regards this clone: Other DNA sequences of this sample code for an identical CDR3. The chain employs TRBV29-1 and TRBJ1-2; 9 bases map to TRBD1. Losses at the gene ends were 1 base for V and 5 bases for J; bases not matched to a gene: 2. Germline values: CDR1 SQVTM, CDR2 ANQGSEA. The CDR3 sequence is 13 residues long. The CDR3 coding sequence is TGCAGCGTTGAAGTTGGGACAGGGTATGGCTACACCTTC. Its translation: CSVEVGTGYGYTF.

The chain carries TRBV7-2 and TRBJ2-2; 8 nucleotides align to TRBD2. Germline loops: CDR1 SGHTA, CDR2 FQGNSA. J was trimmed by 7 bases and V by 5 bases; bases with no gene match: 6. CDR3 length: 14 residues. CDR3: CASSISGDGGELFF. CDR3 coding DNA: TGTGCCAGCAGCATTAGCGGGGATGGCGGGGAGCTGTTTTTT.

Note on this clone: The junction differs from germline at one of its ends, possibly a read error. The gene calls are TRBV10-3 and TRBJ1-6; the match to TRBD1 covers 8 bases. CDR1 is ENHRY and CDR2 is SYGVKD in the germline V gene. This CDR3 region has 14 residues. The CDR3 region is CASSGQGGNSPLHF. The CDR3 nucleotides are TGTGCCAGCAGTGGACAGGGCGGGAATTCACCCCTCCACTTT.

Notes on this clone: Different DNA sequences within this sample yield the same CDR3. The gene calls are TRBV5-1 and TRBJ2-7, with D possibly matching TRBD2 (6 bases). This CDR3 spans 15 amino acids. The V end was cut by 8 bases, the J end by 6 bases, with 24 bases between. Germline CDR1 and CDR2: SGHRS and YFSETQ. This CDR3 is CASTAGGQRVGEQYF. The CDR3 nucleotides are TGCGCCAGTACGGCCGGGGGTCAGAGGGTCGGCGAGCAGTACTTC.

The V gene is TRBV9, the J gene TRBJ2-2, with D hard to call. Germline assignment: CDR1 SGDLS and CDR2 YYNGEE. The CDR3 has 13 residues. V was shortened by 5 bases and J by 6 bases, with 11 bases between the two germline ends. CDR3 nucleotides: TGTGCCAGCAGTAAATGGGCTTCCGGGGAGCTGTTTTTT. Translating gives CASSKWASGELFF.

This clone was seen a handful of times. J is TRBJ2-3 and V is TRBV6-5; maybe TRBD1 (5 bases). Between the trimmed V and J ends, which lost 5 bases and 3 bases, there was a span of 12 bases. CDR1 is MNHEY, CDR2 SVGAGI, per germline. The CDR3 is made up of 14 amino acids. The CDR3 loop is CASSIGRVTDTQYF. The CDR3 bases are TGTGCCAGCAGTATTGGCAGGGTGACAGATACGCAGTATTTT.

This clone has only a few counts. The gene calls are TRBV14 and TRBJ1-1; perhaps TRBD1 as D (5 bases). Deletions cut 1 base from V and 6 bases from J, with 21 bases between. The CDR3 spans 17 residues. Germline-derived CDR1 and CDR2 are SGHDN and FVKESK. CDR3 nucleotide sequence: TGTGCCAGCAGCCAAGTAAGGGGCGGATGGGGCATTTCTGAAGCTTTCTTT. It codes for CASSQVRGGWGISEAFF. The full variable domain, with the rest looked up from reference TRBV14 and TRBJ1-1, is EAGVTQFPSHSVIEKGQTVTLRCDPISGHDNLYWYRRVMGKEIKFLLHFVKESKQDESGMPNNRFLAERTGGTYSTLKVQPAELEDSGVYFCASSQVRGGWGISEAFFGQGTRLTVV.

This clone came up a few times. The chain couples TRBV2 to TRBJ2-1, with 8 bases identical to TRBD2. The CDR3 has 13 residues. Germline-derived CDR1 and CDR2 are SNHLY and FYNNEI. After removal of 6 bases from V and 8 bases from J, the junction contained 6 bases not matched to a gene. The CDR3 coding sequence is TGTGCCAGCAGCTACGTCGGGAGGGATGAGCAGTTCTTC. Residues: CASSYVGRDEQFF.

The chain couples TRBV11-2 to TRBJ1-1; D not resolved. The germline V gene has CDR1 SGHAT and CDR2 FQNNGV. Trimming took 5 bases from V and 2 from J, leaving 21 bases between them. The CDR3 sequence is 17 residues long. The CDR3 spells CASSPGGVSKANTEAFF. CDR3 DNA sequence: TGTGCCAGCAGCCCAGGCGGGGTCAGCAAAGCTAACACTGAAGCTTTCTTT.

This clone appeared a few times. The chain uses TRBV30 and TRBJ1-6; 12 bases are a match to TRBD1. Per germline, CDR1 GTSNPN and CDR2 SVGIG (reference sequence). Trimming took 4 bases from V and 7 from J; bases not matched to a gene: 2. The CDR3 runs to 14 residues. In DNA, the CDR3 is TGTGCCTGGATGGGGACAGGGGGCAATTCACCCCTCCACTTT. This encodes CAWMGTGGNSPLHF.

This clone came up a few times. This chain uses TRBV4-1 with TRBJ1-6; 8 bases agree with TRBD1. Per germline, CDR1 MGHRA and CDR2 YSYEKL. The CDR3 contains 16 residues. Losses at the gene ends were 0 bases for V and 3 bases for J; bases not matched to a gene: 1. The CDR3 DNA is TGCGCCAGCAGCCAAGAAACAGGGGGCTATAATTCACCCCTCCACTTT. This sequence encodes CASSQETGGYNSPLHF.